This T cell receptor (beta chain) was sequenced in a study of blood T cell repertoires in COVID-19. This CDR3 is 15 amino acids long. Germline values: CDR1 SGHAT, CDR2 FQNNGV. V shed 3 bases, J shed 0 bases, and the junction held 2 bases outside the gene matches. The method was immunoSEQ multiplex PCR; TCRdb's version includes in-frame clones alone and lacks a portion of them. Found here are approximately 270,000 clones, approximately 89% of them singletons; the top ten hold roughly 6.8%. What was sequenced was peripheral blood. This receptor was obtained from a woman aged 25 to 39 with COVID-19, enrolled during active disease. V and J are TRBV11-2 and TRBJ2-3; 8 nucleotides line up with TRBD1. The CDR3 loop is CASSFQGASTDTQYF. Written as DNA, the CDR3 is TGTGCCAGCAGCTTCCAGGGGGCCAGCACAGATACGCAGTATTTT.